Listed below are T cell receptor beta chains from one sample, sequenced in a study of monozygotic twins with inflammatory bowel disease. Each CDR3 protein gets one entry in TCRdb, which reprocessed the 5' RACE reads and gives no DNA. This table lists more than 110,000 distinct CDR3 sequences. Sample: blood. The receptor set was obtained from a human donor with ulcerative colitis or Crohn's disease, or a healthy co-twin of an affected twin (not recorded which). Both conserved end residues are part of each CDR3.

len	j_gene	v_gene	CDR3aa
13	TRBJ1-1	TRBV2	CASSAEVNTEAFF
12	TRBJ2-7	TRBV30	CAWSVTDYEQYF
17	TRBJ2-2	TRBV7-2	CASSLIGGARSTGELFF
18	TRBJ1-3	TRBV12-3/TRBV12-4	CASSPDRGRPLSGNTIYF
15	TRBJ1-5	TRBV2	CASTRWANQGQPQHF
11	TRBJ1-4	TRBV7-3	CASGTNEKLFF
14	TRBJ2-7	TRBV7-3	CASSLEGPSYEQYF
13	TRBJ2-2	TRBV20-1	CSTSRQNTGELFF
13	TRBJ2-1	TRBV2	CASSADSFNEQFF
16	TRBJ1-6	TRBV5-4	CASSSGTDIYNSPLHF
15	TRBJ2-5	TRBV3-1	CASSPPGVAFKTQYF
13	TRBJ2-5	TRBV5-1	CASSYQDQETQYF
16	TRBJ2-2	TRBV5-1	CASSLAVGSNTGELFF
14	TRBJ2-7	TRBV12-3/TRBV12-4	CASSFTAGVSEQYF
15	TRBJ2-1	TRBV6-2/TRBV6-3	CASSYGGRGYNEQFF
18	TRBJ2-5	TRBV6-2/TRBV6-3	CASSLFGLAGGPVETQYF
12	TRBJ2-7	TRBV20-1	CSARPQGTEQYF
16	TRBJ2-7	TRBV27	CASSFISGRGSYEQYF
15	TRBJ2-5	TRBV3-1	CASSQDQDGQETQYF
17	TRBJ2-6	TRBV29-1	CSVEGARGLSGANVLTF
13	TRBJ1-1	TRBV3-1	CASGTGGRTEAFF
12	TRBJ2-1	TRBV29-1	CSVGGGYNEQYF
12	TRBJ2-7	TRBV20-1	CSASLGAYEQYF
14	TRBJ2-3	TRBV29-1	CSGHSGRSGDTQYF
15	TRBJ1-4	TRBV7-2	CASSRDFSTNEKLFF
13	TRBJ1-1	TRBV4-3	CASSQDRLGEAFF
17	TRBJ2-3	TRBV4-1	CASSQFHGTSLTQIQYF
15	TRBJ1-6	TRBV5-1	CASSPQQGGNSPLHF
14	TRBJ2-4	TRBV24-1	CATSDSGRADIQYF
15	TRBJ1-1	TRBV12-3/TRBV12-4	CASSLSLGQLAEAFF
14	TRBJ2-7	TRBV11-2	CASSLRTGVYEQYF
13	TRBJ2-7	TRBV12-3/TRBV12-4	CASSFPGSYEQYF
14	TRBJ2-1	TRBV7-2	CASSFDRGWGEQFF
15	TRBJ2-7	TRBV5-1	CASRENPLASYEQYF
17	TRBJ1-1	TRBV6-5	CASSYHGVDGGRTEAFF
13	TRBJ2-1	TRBV15	CATSRAVYSEQFF
13	TRBJ2-7	TRBV14	CASSQDWDLGHYF
16	TRBJ2-3	TRBV20-1	CSARGGLAGTTVTQYF
13	TRBJ1-1	TRBV20-1	CSAGRRGNTEAFF
12	TRBJ2-1	TRBV5-4	CASSRGQNEQFF
15	TRBJ2-5	TRBV20-1	CSCPVSGRVGETQYF